Shown below are 12 T cell receptor beta chains from a single sample sequenced in a study of cytomegalovirus exposure and HLA in healthy donors. In the PCR, 60 Vbeta and 13 Jbeta primers were used. Method: immunoSEQ multiplex PCR; TCRdb's copy keeps in-frame clones and lacks some. The sample has 100,000 to 150,000 clones; about 15% are singletons. The material sequenced was PBMCs. Receptor source: a female donor in good health and CMV-seropositive.

The chain uses TRBV10-2 and TRBJ1-6; tentative D call: TRBD1 (6 bases). The V gene's germline CDR1 is WSHSY and CDR2 SAAADI. Trimming pared 2 bases from V and 12 bases from J, leaving 23 bases between. CDR3 length: 17 amino acids. The CDR3, as DNA: TGCGCCAGCAGTGAGCAGGGGCGATTTCGGGTAGTCTTACCCCTCCACTTT. Protein product: CASSEQGRFRVVLPLHF.

This chain joins TRBV6-5 and TRBJ2-2, with a weak D call TRBD1 (6 bases). Trimming pared 5 bases from V and 7 bases from J, leaving 14 bases between. This CDR3 is built from 14 residues. The V gene's germline CDR1 is MNHEY and CDR2 SVGAGI. The CDR3 DNA reads TGTGCCAGCAGTACACAGGGTAGGGTCGGGGAGCTGTTTTTT. It codes for CASSTQGRVGELFF.

This clone was observed a few times. This rearrangement joins TRBV30 to TRBJ1-4; D is uncertain. The germline V and J ends were trimmed by 2 bases and 5 bases, with 12 bases remaining between them. Looked up from germline, CDR1 is GTSNPN and CDR2 is SVGIG (reference sequence). The CDR3 extends over 14 amino acids. As DNA, the CDR3 is TGTGCCTGGAGTTTGTCACAGAACAATGAAAAACTGTTTTTT. This translates into CAWSLSQNNEKLFF.

This clone has a handful of counts. The V gene is TRBV19, the J gene TRBJ1-2, with 9 bases aligning to TRBD1. Germline CDR1 LNHDA, CDR2 SQIVND (reference sequence). The CDR3 contains 14 residues. Unmatched junction bases numbered 8, after V lost 5 bases and J lost 7 bases. CDR3 protein: CASSVNRDRVGYTF. CDR3 in DNA: TGTGCCAGTAGTGTAAACCGGGACAGGGTTGGCTACACCTTC. Combining the CDR3 with reference TRBV19 and TRBJ1-2 gives the whole variable domain DGGITQSPKYLFRKEGQNVTLSCEQNLNHDAMYWYRQDPGQGLRLIYYSQIVNDFQKGDIAEGYSVSREKKESFPLTVTSAQKNPTAFYLCASSVNRDRVGYTFGSGTRLTVV.

As for this clone: At one end, the junction sequence differs from germline, possibly due to a read error. CDR3 sequence (DNA): TGTGCCTGGAGCGGGGGGCGGATCTATGGCTACCCCTTC. Translating gives CAWSGGRIYGYPF. V is TRBV30 and J is TRBJ1-2; D perhaps matches TRBD1 (6 bases). The CDR3 totals 13 residues. Looked up from germline, CDR1 is GTSNPN and CDR2 is SVGIG (reference sequence).

This clone was detected a few times. This chain uses TRBV5-1 with TRBJ2-7; maybe TRBD1 (6 bases). CDR1 and CDR2 (germline): SGHRS, YFSETQ. The CDR3 runs to 15 residues. Trimming took 8 bases from V and 2 from J, leaving 20 bases between them. CDR3 sequence (DNA): TGCGCCAGGAGAAGGGCCGGACAGAAAACCTACGAGCAGTACTTC. It yields the protein CARRRAGQKTYEQYF.

This clone was picked up a small number of times. Here the CDR3 reads CASSFEGGTGNTIYF. Written as DNA, the CDR3 is TGTGCCAGCAGCTTCGAGGGAGGAACTGGAAACACCATATATTTT. The gene calls are TRBV7-2 and TRBJ1-3; D gene ambiguous. Germline CDR1 reads SGHTA; CDR2 reads FQGNSA. The CDR3 spans 15 residues. V was clipped by 3 bases and J by 2 bases, with 11 bases between them.

The chain is built from TRBV7-2 and TRBJ2-7, with 7 positions matching TRBD2. Losses at the gene ends were 3 bases for V and 2 bases for J; bases not matched to a gene: 4. The CDR3 loop spans 14 amino acids. Germline assignment: CDR1 SGHTA and CDR2 FQGNSA. The DNA of the CDR3 is TGTGCCAGCAGCTTGTCCGGGACTACCTACGAGCAGTACTTC. This codes for CASSLSGTTYEQYF.

V gene TRBV11-3 combines with J gene TRBJ2-1; tentative D call: TRBD1 (6 bases). The CDR3 runs to 14 residues. The germline gives CDR1 SGHNT, CDR2 YENEEA. Between the trimmed V and J ends, which lost 1 base and 5 bases, there was a span of 9 bases. CDR3 sequence reads: CASSLAGTNNEQFF. CDR3 in DNA: TGTGCCAGCAGCTTAGCCGGGACAAACAATGAGCAGTTCTTC.

This clone was seen only a few times. V usage is TRBV4-2 and J usage is TRBJ1-2, with a tentative D call TRBD1 (5 bases). The CDR3 runs 15 residues. The V end was cut by 1 base, the J end by 1 base, with 10 bases between. Germline lookup yields CDR1 LGHNA and CDR2 YNFKEQ. CDR3 region: CASSQAQVNNYGYTF. In DNA, the CDR3 is TGTGCCAGCAGCCAAGCACAGGTTAATAACTATGGCTACACCTTC.

This clone was detected a few times. V and J are TRBV12-5 and TRBJ2-7, with D possibly being TRBD1 (5 bases). Germline values: CDR1 LGHNT, CDR2 FRNRAP. Trimming left V 2 bases short and J 1 base short, with 15 bases between. The CDR3 runs 16 residues. CDR3 residues: CASGLSLAGKSYEQYF. The DNA of the CDR3 is TGTGCTAGTGGTTTGAGTTTGGCAGGGAAGTCCTACGAGCAGTACTTC.

There are a few counts of this clone. This rearrangement joins TRBV9 to TRBJ2-1; 10 bases fit TRBD2. The germline V gene encodes CDR1 SGDLS and CDR2 YYNGEE. Trimming took 2 bases from V and 3 from J; bases not matched to a gene: 8. The CDR3 is made up of 17 amino acids. The CDR3, as DNA: TGTGCCAGCAGCGTTTCCGGGACTAGCGCGTACTACAATGAGCAGTTCTTC. It translates to CASSVSGTSAYYNEQFF.